This is a list of T cell receptor beta chains from one sample in a study of PD-L1 blockade in urothelial cancer. TCRdb's table, derived via immunoSEQ multiplex PCR, lists solely in-frame clones and lacks some. The data contain some 97,000 clones, 90% to 95% of them singletons. The sequences come from PBMCs, collected around atezolizumab (anti-PD-L1) treatment. The receptors were gathered from a woman older than 75 with urothelial cancer. CDR3s include the opening cysteine and the closing phenylalanine or tryptophan. Each record gives: J gene, D gene, clone size, V gene, CDR3 protein, CDR3 DNA. D genes are given only for firm matches. Clone size is stated in some rows and not others, as once, few, many or a class when expanded.

j_call: TRBJ2-1
d_call: NA
clone_size: once
v_call: TRBV19
cdr3_aa: CASSSKYKDGVNEQFF
cdr3_nt: TGTGCCAGTAGTAGCAAATATAAGGACGGGGTCAATGAGCAGTTCTTC

j_call: TRBJ2-1
d_call: NA
clone_size: NA
v_call: TRBV7-8
cdr3_aa: CASILTGTTYNEQFF
cdr3_nt: TGTGCCAGCATCTTAACCGGGACAACCTACAATGAGCAGTTCTTC

j_call: TRBJ2-3
d_call: TRBD2
clone_size: NA
v_call: TRBV4-2
cdr3_aa: CASSQDPSGLAGRDTQYF
cdr3_nt: TGTGCCAGCAGCCAAGACCCTTCGGGACTAGCGGGACGAGATACGCAGTATTTT

j_call: TRBJ2-1
d_call: TRBD2
clone_size: NA
v_call: TRBV6-1
cdr3_aa: CASSAGLPGGDEQFF
cdr3_nt: TGTGCCAGCAGTGCGGGACTACCCGGGGGTGATGAGCAGTTCTTC

j_call: TRBJ2-7
d_call: NA
clone_size: NA
v_call: TRBV19
cdr3_aa: CASSIVWGELVGEQYF
cdr3_nt: TGTGCCAGTAGTATTGTGTGGGGCGAGTTAGTGGGCGAGCAGTACTTC

j_call: TRBJ1-5
d_call: NA
clone_size: NA
v_call: TRBV19
cdr3_aa: CASSIWGRSNQPQHF
cdr3_nt: TGTGCCAGTAGTATTTGGGGGCGAAGCAATCAGCCCCAGCATTTT

j_call: TRBJ2-1
d_call: TRBD2
clone_size: once
v_call: TRBV27
cdr3_aa: CASSPTAPGLANSHLYNEQFF
cdr3_nt: TGTGCCAGCAGTCCCACTGCCCCGGGACTAGCAAACTCGCACCTCTACAATGAGCAGTTCTTC

j_call: TRBJ2-7
d_call: TRBD1
clone_size: once
v_call: TRBV5-4
cdr3_aa: CASSLPHSGQGAYEQYF
cdr3_nt: TGTGCCAGCAGCTTGCCCCACTCCGGACAGGGGGCCTACGAGCAGTACTTC

j_call: TRBJ1-1
d_call: NA
clone_size: NA
v_call: TRBV6-1
cdr3_aa: CASSEAVGEREAFF
cdr3_nt: TGTGCCAGCAGTGAAGCGGTCGGGGAACGTGAAGCTTTCTTT

j_call: TRBJ2-2
d_call: NA
clone_size: NA
v_call: TRBV18
cdr3_aa: CASSRTNTGELFF
cdr3_nt: TGTGCCAGCTCACGGACAAACACCGGGGAGCTGTTTTTT

j_call: TRBJ1-4
d_call: TRBD1
clone_size: few
v_call: TRBV15
cdr3_aa: CATSRVGGLDEKLFF
cdr3_nt: TGTGCCACCAGCAGAGTAGGGGGCTTGGATGAAAAACTGTTTTTT

j_call: TRBJ2-7
d_call: NA
clone_size: NA
v_call: TRBV6-1
cdr3_aa: CASSVGAQGFRYEQYF
cdr3_nt: TGTGCCAGCAGTGTGGGGGCACAGGGTTTTCGGTACGAGCAGTACTTC

j_call: TRBJ1-1
d_call: NA
clone_size: NA
v_call: TRBV7-3
cdr3_aa: CASSLLQGTEAFF
cdr3_nt: TGTGCCAGCAGTTTACTTCAGGGCACTGAAGCTTTCTTT

j_call: TRBJ1-5
d_call: TRBD1
clone_size: NA
v_call: TRBV6-1
cdr3_aa: CASSEGSGGNQPQHF
cdr3_nt: TGTGCCAGCAGTGAGGGCTCAGGGGGAAATCAGCCCCAGCATTTT

j_call: TRBJ2-7
d_call: TRBD2
clone_size: NA
v_call: TRBV5-5
cdr3_aa: CASSLAGREQYF
cdr3_nt: TGTGCCAGCAGCTTGGCCGGGAGGGAGCAGTACTTC

j_call: TRBJ1-3
d_call: NA
clone_size: NA
v_call: TRBV5-4
cdr3_aa: CASSATTGPSGNTIYF
cdr3_nt: TGTGCCAGCAGCGCGACAACAGGACCCTCTGGAAACACCATATATTTT

j_call: TRBJ2-1
d_call: TRBD2
clone_size: NA
v_call: TRBV18
cdr3_aa: CASSPAGGSYNEQFF
cdr3_nt: TGTGCCAGCTCACCAGCGGGAGGGTCGTACAATGAGCAGTTCTTC

j_call: TRBJ2-1
d_call: NA
clone_size: NA
v_call: TRBV6-5
cdr3_aa: CASSFVPVTYNEQFF
cdr3_nt: TGTGCCAGCAGTTTTGTACCGGTAACCTACAATGAGCAGTTCTTC

j_call: TRBJ1-4
d_call: NA
clone_size: NA
v_call: TRBV25-1
cdr3_aa: CASSPRDGTNEKLFF
cdr3_nt: TGTGCCAGCAGTCCGCGGGACGGAACCAATGAAAAACTGTTTTTT

j_call: TRBJ1-1
d_call: NA
clone_size: NA
v_call: TRBV5-4
cdr3_aa: CASSLGSGHPNTEAFF
cdr3_nt: TGTGCCAGCAGCTTGGGGTCGGGACATCCTAACACTGAAGCTTTCTTT

j_call: TRBJ1-2
d_call: NA
clone_size: NA
v_call: TRBV7-2
cdr3_aa: CASSLALERGWGYTF
cdr3_nt: TGTGCCAGCAGCTTAGCGCTCGAAAGGGGTTGGGGCTACACCTTC

j_call: TRBJ2-3
d_call: TRBD1
clone_size: NA
v_call: TRBV6-6
cdr3_aa: CASSSGQFSTDTQYF
cdr3_nt: TGTGCCAGCAGTTCGGGACAGTTTAGCACAGATACGCAGTATTTT

j_call: TRBJ2-2
d_call: TRBD1
clone_size: NA
v_call: TRBV9
cdr3_aa: CASSIRTGNTGELFF
cdr3_nt: TGTGCCAGCAGCATTCGGACAGGGAACACCGGGGAGCTGTTTTTT